The 15 T cell receptor beta chains in this list originate from one sample, sequenced in a study of beta chain features in type 1 diabetes listed by TCRdb under 2018. The library was generated by the immunoSEQ multiplex PCR assay. The entire isolated RNA was reverse transcribed using the High Capacity cDNA Reverse Transcription Kit, and thus expressed TCRB transcripts were sequenced. The clones in this table, taken by TCRdb from immuneACCESS, are in-frame only. Not every clone is retained; where verified, under half of the shortfall comes from an unresolved V gene, and the cause of the rest is unknown. The sample records 250,000 to 350,000 clones, 11% of which are singletons. The ten largest account for 0.015% to 0.02% of the sample. The sample taken for sequencing was naive CD4+ T cells from blood. The sample's cell subset or site label is to be understood as: true naive CD4+ T cells. These receptor sequences come from a woman aged 30 to 39 in good health.

The V gene is TRBV2, the J gene TRBJ2-5, with 8 bases that match TRBD2. V dropped 4 bases and J dropped 5; count of bases not matched to a gene: 6. CDR3 length: 14 residues. Germline CDR1 and CDR2: SNHLY and FYNNEI. The CDR3 sequence is CASSAAGGRETQYF. In DNA, the CDR3 is TGTGCCAGCAGTGCGGCGGGGGGCCGGGAGACCCAGTACTTC.

A few counts support this clone. The chain has TRBV9 and TRBJ2-1, with 8 bases lining up with TRBD1. CDR1 and CDR2 (germline): SGDLS, YYNGEE. The CDR3 extends over 15 amino acids. V gave up 7 bases and J gave up 5 bases; unmatched junction bases: 11. The CDR3, as DNA: TGTGCCAGCGGGTGGGCCGGGGACAGGCACAATGAGCAGTTCTTC. It yields the protein CASGWAGDRHNEQFF.

This clone occurred a few times. The chain combines TRBV9 with TRBJ1-2; 10 positions match TRBD1. CDR1 and CDR2 (germline): SGDLS, YYNGEE. After removal of 4 bases from V and 4 bases from J, the junction contained 4 bases not matched to a gene. This CDR3 comprises 14 residues. The chain's CDR3 is CASSRTGGAYGYTF. CDR3 DNA: TGTGCCAGCAGCAGGACAGGGGGTGCCTATGGCTACACCTTC.

Only a few counts were recorded for this clone. J is TRBJ1-4 and V is TRBV9; no reliable D call. The CDR3 spans 12 residues. Germline V lookup: CDR1 SGDLS, CDR2 YYNGEE. Trimming stripped 3 bases from V and 5 bases from J, with 5 bases between. The CDR3 nucleotides are TGTGCCAGCAGCGCCCGGAATGAAAAACTGTTTTTT. Translation: CASSARNEKLFF.

This clone was picked up a small number of times. The gene calls are TRBV7-2 and TRBJ1-2; no clear D gene. Per germline, CDR1 SGHTA and CDR2 FQGNSA. The CDR3 has 13 amino acids. V gave up 3 bases and J gave up 8 bases, with 13 bases separating them. Here the CDR3 reads CASSFEQYHGYTF. The DNA of the CDR3 is TGTGCCAGCAGCTTTGAACAATATCACGGCTACACCTTC.

In DNA, the CDR3 is TGTGCCAGCAGCTTAGGACAGGGATCCACTGAAGCTTTCTTT. As protein: CASSLGQGSTEAFF. The chain combines TRBV7-2 with TRBJ1-1, with 7 positions matching TRBD1. The germline V gene encodes CDR1 SGHTA and CDR2 FQGNSA. The CDR3 has 14 residues. J lost 4 bases, V lost 1 base, and 3 bases had no gene match. The full variable domain, rest sourced from reference TRBV7-2 and TRBJ1-1, is GAGVSQSPSNKVTEKGKDVELRCDPISGHTALYWYRQSLGQGLEFLIYFQGNSAPDKSGLPSDRFSAERTGGSVSTLTIQRTQQEDSAVYLCASSLGQGSTEAFFGQGTRLTVV.

This clone turned up a few times. In nucleotides, the CDR3 is TGTGCCAGCAGCTTAAAGGACAGAAGTACGGGTGAGCAGTTCTTC. This sequence encodes CASSLKDRSTGEQFF. This chain joins TRBV5-4 and TRBJ2-1, with D possibly being TRBD1 (6 bases). Between the trimmed V and J ends, which lost 2 bases and 9 bases, there was a span of 18 bases. Germline CDR1 SGHNT, CDR2 YYREEE (reference sequence). The CDR3 consists of 15 residues.

In this sample, this clone turned up a few times. The rearrangement joins TRBV9 to TRBJ1-2; tentatively, D is TRBD1 (6 bases). V shed 0 bases and J shed 5 bases, with 14 bases lying between them. Looked up from germline, CDR1 is SGDLS and CDR2 is YYNGEE. This CDR3 region has 15 residues. The CDR3 spells CASSVGSGTRYGYTF. Here the CDR3 DNA reads TGTGCCAGCAGCGTAGGGTCCGGGACAAGATATGGCTACACCTTC.

This clone was seen a few times. The rearrangement uses TRBV5-4 and TRBJ2-2; 10 positions match TRBD1. The CDR3 runs 16 residues. V lost 4 bases, J lost 5 bases, and 8 bases stayed unmatched. Germline CDR1 and CDR2: SGHNT and YYREEE (reference sequence). The CDR3 DNA sequence: TGTGCCAGCAGCCTCAAAAGACAGGGGGCTACCGGGGAGCTGTTTTTT. It yields the protein CASSLKRQGATGELFF.

This clone was counted a few times. The conserved phenylalanine or tryptophan is not found at the CDR3 terminus, so this likely reflects a read error. The chain has TRBV15 and TRBJ1-1; possibly TRBD1 for D (6 bases). The CDR3 length is 12 residues. Germline lookup yields CDR1 LNHNV and CDR2 YYDKDF (reference sequence). Trimming stripped 8 bases from V and 4 bases from J, with 11 bases between. The CDR3 nucleotides are TGTGCCACCGGACAGCGGGGCACTGAAGCTTTCCTT. As protein: CATGQRGTEAFL.

J is TRBJ1-2 and V is TRBV18; 7 bases match TRBD1. The CDR3 consists of 14 residues. The J segment lost 4 bases and the V segment lost 5 bases, leaving 7 bases of the junction unmatched. CDR1 KGHSH and CDR2 LQKENI come from the germline V gene. DNA for the CDR3: TGTGCCAGCTCAGCCGGGACAGAGGGCTATGGCTACACCTTC. Residues: CASSAGTEGYGYTF.

This clone has a handful of counts. The chain links TRBV7-3 to TRBJ2-3, with a tentative D call TRBD2 (5 bases). The CDR3 consists of 14 residues. Trimming pared 4 bases from V and 6 bases from J, leaving 14 bases between. Per the germline V gene, CDR1 is SGHTA and CDR2 is FQGTGA. This CDR3 is CASSSGYGYDTQYF. The CDR3 DNA reads TGTGCCAGCAGCTCGGGGTATGGGTACGATACGCAGTATTTT.

This clone was seen a handful of times. J is TRBJ2-3 and V is TRBV2, with TRBD2 matching 13 bases. Looked up from germline, CDR1 is SNHLY and CDR2 is FYNNEI. The length of the CDR3 is 17 residues. J was trimmed by 3 bases and V by 2 bases; bases with no gene match: 5. The CDR3 loop is CASSEIELAGGTDTQYF. The CDR3 nucleotides are TGTGCCAGCAGTGAAATCGAACTAGCGGGAGGGACAGATACGCAGTATTTT.

V and J are TRBV30 and TRBJ2-2; D might be TRBD2 (6 bases). This CDR3 comprises 17 residues. V shed 0 bases and J shed 1 base, with 15 bases lying between them. The germline V gene has CDR1 GTSNPN and CDR2 SVGIG (reference sequence). Here the CDR3 DNA reads TGTGCCTGGAGTGTAAGCGGTAGCGGCCGGAACACCGGGGAGCTGTTTTTT. Translated, it gives CAWSVSGSGRNTGELFF.

This chain uses TRBV5-4 with TRBJ2-3, with TRBD2 identical over 9 bases. The CDR3 sequence is 18 residues long. Germline loops: CDR1 SGHNT, CDR2 YYREEE (reference sequence). V lost 0 bases to trimming and J lost 2 bases; unmatched junction nucleotides: 10. CDR3 DNA sequence: TGTGCCAGCAGCTTGGTTAAACTAGCGGGTACATACACAGATACGCAGTATTTT. Its protein product is CASSLVKLAGTYTDTQYF.